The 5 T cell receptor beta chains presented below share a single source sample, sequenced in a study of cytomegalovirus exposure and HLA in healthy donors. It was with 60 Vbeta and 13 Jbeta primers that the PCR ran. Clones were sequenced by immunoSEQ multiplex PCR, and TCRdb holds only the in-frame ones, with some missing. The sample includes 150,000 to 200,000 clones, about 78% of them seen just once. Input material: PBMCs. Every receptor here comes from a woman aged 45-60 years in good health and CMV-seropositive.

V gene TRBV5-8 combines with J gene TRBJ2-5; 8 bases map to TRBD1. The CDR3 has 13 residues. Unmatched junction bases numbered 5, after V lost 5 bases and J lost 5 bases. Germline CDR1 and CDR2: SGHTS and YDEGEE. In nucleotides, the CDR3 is TGTGCCAGCAGTTTGACAGGGGCGGAGACCCAGTACTTC. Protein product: CASSLTGAETQYF.

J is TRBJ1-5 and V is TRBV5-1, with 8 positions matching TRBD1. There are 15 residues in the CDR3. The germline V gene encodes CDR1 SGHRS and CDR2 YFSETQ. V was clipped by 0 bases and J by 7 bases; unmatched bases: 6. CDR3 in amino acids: CASSLGGQGGQPQHF. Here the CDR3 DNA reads TGCGCCAGCAGCTTGGGCGGACAGGGCGGGCAGCCCCAGCATTTT.

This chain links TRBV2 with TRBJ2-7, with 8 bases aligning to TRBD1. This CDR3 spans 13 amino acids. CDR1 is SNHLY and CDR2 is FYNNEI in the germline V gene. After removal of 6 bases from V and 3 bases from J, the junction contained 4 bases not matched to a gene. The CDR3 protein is CASRGQDYYEQYF. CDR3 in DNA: TGTGCCAGCAGGGGACAGGACTACTACGAGCAGTACTTC.

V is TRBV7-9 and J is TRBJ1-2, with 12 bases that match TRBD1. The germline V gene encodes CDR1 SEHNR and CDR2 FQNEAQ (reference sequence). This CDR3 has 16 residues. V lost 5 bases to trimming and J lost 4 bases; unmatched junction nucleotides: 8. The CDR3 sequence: CASSIGTGGEGYGYTF. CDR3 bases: TGTGCCAGCAGCATCGGGACAGGGGGCGAGGGCTATGGCTACACCTTC.

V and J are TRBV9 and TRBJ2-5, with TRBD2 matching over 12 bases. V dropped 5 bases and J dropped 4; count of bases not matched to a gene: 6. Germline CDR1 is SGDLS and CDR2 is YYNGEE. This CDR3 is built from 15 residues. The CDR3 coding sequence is TGTGCCAGCAGTGCTAGCGGGGGGGCAACAGAGACCCAGTACTTC. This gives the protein CASSASGGATETQYF.